The 10 T cell receptor beta chains presented below share a single source sample, sequenced in a study of T cells in Graves' hyperthyroidism and ophthalmopathy. TCR beta CDR3 regions were amplified from RNA transcripts. Using the HTBI primer set, a first-round RT-PCR was run on the TCR CDR3. TCRdb re-called the multiplex PCR reads with MiXCR, one entry per CDR3 protein. The table records a few hundred thousand distinct CDR3 sequences, about 14% of them present only once. Sequencing used blood. All receptors come from a woman between 25 and 40 years old with Graves' ophthalmopathy.

V usage is TRBV9 and J usage is TRBJ1-3; D possibly corresponds to TRBD1 (6 bases). This CDR3 contains 11 residues. Germline V gene sequence: CDR1 SGDLS, CDR2 YYNGEE. Trimming removed 5 bases from V and 8 bases from J, with 8 bases in between. The CDR3 DNA sequence: TGTGCCAGCAGGAGGGGGGACACCATATATTTT. It codes for CASRRGDTIYF.

This clonotype was found many times. The CDR3 DNA reads TGTGCCAGCAGCCGCGAAGCTAGAGGAGCTTTCTTT. Protein sequence: CASSREARGAFF. This rearrangement joins TRBV13 to TRBJ1-1; D not certain. CDR3 length: 12 amino acids. The V gene's germline CDR1 is PRHDT and CDR2 FYEKMQ (reference sequence). Trimming pared 5 bases from V and 10 bases from J, leaving 14 bases between.

In this sample, this clonotype turned up many times. This chain uses TRBV30 with TRBJ1-3; D is unclear. The germline V gene has CDR1 GTSNPN and CDR2 SVGIG (reference sequence). V lost 0 bases to trimming and J lost 5 bases, with 11 bases between them. CDR3 size: 14 residues. This CDR3 reads CAWSVGSGRNTIYF. CDR3 nucleotide sequence: TGTGCCTGGAGTGTGGGGTCAGGAAGAAACACCATATATTTT.

The CDR3 sequence: CATSVPSGGSNTGELFF. DNA for the CDR3: TGTGCCACCAGTGTGCCTAGCGGGGGGTCGAACACCGGGGAGCTGTTTTTT. This chain connects TRBV24-1 to TRBJ2-2; 11 bases match TRBD2. After removal of 5 bases from V and 0 bases from J, the junction contained 4 bases not matched to a gene. CDR3 size: 17 residues. The germline CDR1 and CDR2 sequences are KGHDR and SFDVKD.

A note on this clonotype: This may stem from a read error, because a much larger clone lies one nucleotide away. The rearrangement uses TRBV11-3 and TRBJ2-6; 8 bases fit TRBD1. Per the germline V gene, CDR1 is SGHNT and CDR2 is YENEEA. With 5 bases clipped from V and 0 bases from J, the junction kept 15 bases outside the gene matches. The CDR3 contains 20 residues. The CDR3 region has the DNA TGTGCCAGCAGCACCCGAGCCGGGACAGGAAGATTCTCTGGGGCCAACGTCCTGACTTTC. Translation: CASSTRAGTGRFSGANVLTF.

The chain links TRBV12-3 or TRBV12-4 to TRBJ2-1; 8 bases fit TRBD2. The CDR3 is 15 amino acids. V lost 6 bases and J lost 5; bases outside the gene matches: 9. The CDR3 spells CASSQSGGRDNEQFF. The DNA for the CDR3 is TGTGCCAGCAGCCAAAGCGGGGGTAGGGACAATGAGCAGTTCTTC.

The V call is TRBV10-3, the J call TRBJ1-1, with TRBD1 matching 7 bases. V gave up 7 bases and J gave up 1 base; unmatched junction bases: 9. Germline V gene sequence: CDR1 ENHRY, CDR2 SYGVKD. This CDR3 spans 15 amino acids. CDR3 amino acids: CAIKTWDSKNTEAFF. The CDR3 DNA reads as TGTGCCATCAAAACCTGGGACAGCAAGAACACTGAAGCTTTCTTT.

In this sample, this clonotype turned up many times. This chain uses TRBV24-1 with TRBJ2-3; 7 bases fit TRBD2. V was clipped by 1 base and J by 3 bases; unmatched bases: 9. The CDR3 sequence is 17 residues long. Germline-derived CDR1 and CDR2 are KGHDR and SFDVKD. The DNA of the CDR3 is TGTGCCACCAGTGATTTCAGGCGGGGACTAAATACAGATACGCAGTATTTT. It specifies CATSDFRRGLNTDTQYF.

This clonotype was seen at least ten times. The genes are TRBV6-1 and TRBJ1-1; D gene ambiguous. V lost 2 bases and J lost 0, with 10 bases in between. The V gene's germline CDR1 is MNHNS and CDR2 SASEGT. The CDR3 length is 15 residues. CDR3 DNA: TGTGCCAGCAGTGAATTAGGAGACCTGAACACTGAAGCTTTCTTT. This sequence encodes CASSELGDLNTEAFF.

This clonotype was observed many times. The V and J genes are TRBV20-1 and TRBJ1-6, with 7 positions matching TRBD1. The length of the CDR3 is 16 residues. Germline V gene lookup returns CDR1 DFQATT and CDR2 SNEGSKA (reference sequence). V shed 6 bases, J shed 0 bases, and the junction held 8 bases outside the gene matches. CDR3 DNA sequence: TGCAGTGCAGGAGGGGGCCTCAGCTCCTATAATTCACCCCTCCACTTT. Amino acid sequence: CSAGGGLSSYNSPLHF.